The T cell receptor (beta chain) described here comes from a study of blood T cell repertoires in COVID-19. Trimming pared 4 bases from V and 2 bases from J, leaving 12 bases between. In germline, CDR1 is SGHRS, CDR2 YFSETQ. There are 14 residues in the CDR3. Sequencing used immunoSEQ multiplex PCR; TCRdb keeps in-frame clones, though not all of them. The sample lists roughly 71,000 clones, 75% to 90% occurring once. In its sample, this clone was seen once. The chain joins TRBV5-1 to TRBJ1-2; possibly TRBD1 for D (5 bases). Sequenced material: peripheral blood. This TCR was recovered from a man between 25 and 39 years old with acute or convalescent COVID-19. The CDR3 region has the DNA TGCGCCAGCAGCCGGACCTCAGGGAACTATGGCTACACCTTC. It is translated as CASSRTSGNYGYTF.